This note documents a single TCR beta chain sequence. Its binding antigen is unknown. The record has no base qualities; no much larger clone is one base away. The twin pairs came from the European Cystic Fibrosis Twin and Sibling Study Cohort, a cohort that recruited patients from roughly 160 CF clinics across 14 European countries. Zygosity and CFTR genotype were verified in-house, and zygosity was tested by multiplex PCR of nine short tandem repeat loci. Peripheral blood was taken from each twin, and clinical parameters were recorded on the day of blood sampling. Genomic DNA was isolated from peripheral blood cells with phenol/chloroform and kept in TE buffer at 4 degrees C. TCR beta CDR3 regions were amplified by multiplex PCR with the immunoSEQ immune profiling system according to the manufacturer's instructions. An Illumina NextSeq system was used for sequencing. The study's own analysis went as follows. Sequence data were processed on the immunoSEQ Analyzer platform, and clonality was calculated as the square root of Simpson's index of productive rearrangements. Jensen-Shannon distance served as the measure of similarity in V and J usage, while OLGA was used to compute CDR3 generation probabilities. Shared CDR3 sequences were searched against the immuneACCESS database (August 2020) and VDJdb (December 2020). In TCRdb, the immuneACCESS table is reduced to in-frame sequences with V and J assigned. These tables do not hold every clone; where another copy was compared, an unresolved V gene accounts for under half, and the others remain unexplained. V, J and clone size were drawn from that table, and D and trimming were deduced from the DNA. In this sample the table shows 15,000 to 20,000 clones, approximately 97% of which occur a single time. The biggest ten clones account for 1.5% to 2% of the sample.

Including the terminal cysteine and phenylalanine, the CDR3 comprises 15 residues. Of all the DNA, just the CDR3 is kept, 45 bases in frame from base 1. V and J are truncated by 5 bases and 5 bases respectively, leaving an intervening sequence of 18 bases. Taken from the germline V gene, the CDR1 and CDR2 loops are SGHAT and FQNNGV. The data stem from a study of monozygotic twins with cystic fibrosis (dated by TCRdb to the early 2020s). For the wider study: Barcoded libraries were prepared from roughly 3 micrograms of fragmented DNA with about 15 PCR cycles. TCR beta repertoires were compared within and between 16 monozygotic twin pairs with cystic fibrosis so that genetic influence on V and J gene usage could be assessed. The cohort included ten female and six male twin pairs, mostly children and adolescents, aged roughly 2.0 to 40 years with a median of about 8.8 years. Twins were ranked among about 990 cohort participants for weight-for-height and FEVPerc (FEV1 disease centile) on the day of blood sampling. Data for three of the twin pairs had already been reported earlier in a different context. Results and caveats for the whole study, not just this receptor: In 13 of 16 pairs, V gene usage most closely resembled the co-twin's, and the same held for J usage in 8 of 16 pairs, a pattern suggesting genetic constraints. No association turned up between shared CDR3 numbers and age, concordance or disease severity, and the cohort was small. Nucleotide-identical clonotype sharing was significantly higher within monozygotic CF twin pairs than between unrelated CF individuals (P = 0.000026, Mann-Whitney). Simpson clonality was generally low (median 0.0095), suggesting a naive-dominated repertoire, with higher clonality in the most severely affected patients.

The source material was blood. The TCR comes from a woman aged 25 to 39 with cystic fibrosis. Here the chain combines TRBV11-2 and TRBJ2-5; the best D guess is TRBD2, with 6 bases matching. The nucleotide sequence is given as TGTGCCAGCAGCGCCACAGGTTCCCGGGGGGAGACCCAGTACTTC. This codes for CASSATGSRGETQYF.